This T cell receptor (beta chain) comes out of a study of vaccination and CD4 T cells after COVID-19. Study-wide background: Median draw time for post-COVID samples was 101 days post-diagnosis (range 35 to 161). Stimulation used overlapping spike peptides from SARS-CoV-2, HCoV-NL63, HCoV-OC43 and HCoV-229E. Study findings and constraints: Convalescent patients had 304 of 307 vaccine-specific clones showing spike mono-reactivity.

Germline CDR1 reads LNHNV; CDR2 reads YYDKDF (reference sequence). The CDR3 loop spans 14 amino acids. V gave up 1 base and J gave up 3 bases, with 7 bases separating them. Sequencing of DNA taken from cultured CD4+ T cells relied on the Oncomine TCR Beta short-read assay. TCRdb independently ran MiXCR on the PCR reads; one entry per CDR3 protein. This sample has 9,000 to 15,000 distinct CDR3 sequences; roughly 56% occur once, and the top ten carry 15%. Treatment noted: roughly 11-day PBMC culture with coronavirus spike peptide pools or control peptides (ViraFEST assay). PCR positivity was dated March to December 2020, before US Alpha, Beta and Delta variants. As to this clonotype: Its specificity is unknown.

This chain joins TRBV15 and TRBJ1-5; D is ambiguous. This receptor was identified in a human donor who had recovered from COVID-19. The material sequenced was CD4+ T cells from blood, cultured in vitro. The CDR3 coding sequence is TGTGCCACCAGCAGAGTCAGCGTCAATCAGCCCCAGCATTTT. This codes for CATSRVSVNQPQHF. Supplemented by reference TRBV15 and TRBJ1-5, the full variable domain reads DAMVIQNPRYQVTQFGKPVTLSCSQTLNHNVMYWYQQKSSQAPKLLFHYYDKDFNNEADTPDNFQSRRPNTSFCFLDIRSPGLGDTAMYLCATSRVSVNQPQHFGDGTRLSIL.